This is a list of T cell receptor beta chains from one sample in a study of T cell repertoires in cytomegalovirus infection. TCRdb re-analysed the reads in MiXCR, keeping a single row per CDR3 protein. The data hold about 5,500 distinct CDR3 sequences, with around 59% observed a single time. No antigen has been assigned to these receptors. Material: PBMCs, sequenced either directly or after in vitro stimulation (not recorded which). The receptor set was obtained from a human donor in good health (CMV status not recorded). Some clones in this sample may be carry-over from other donors' samples. The CDR3 runs from the conserved cysteine through the conserved F or W. Fields, in order: J gene, V gene, D gene, clone size, CDR3 DNA, CDR3 protein. D genes are given only for firm matches. Clone size is given for some rows only: seen once, a few or many times, or a class if the clone is expanded.

>TRBJ2-7|TRBV28|.|many
TGTGCCATCACTACCACCCAACTAGACTACGATCAGTACTTC
CAITTTQLDYDQYF
>TRBJ2-5|TRBV7-2|TRBD2|.
TGTGCCAGCAGCTTAAGAGGAGCTAGCGGGAGACCCGAAGGTGAAACCGAGTACTTC
CASSLRGASGRPEGETEYF
>TRBJ2-7|TRBV7-8|.|.
TGTTCCAGCAGCTGGGACACCCCTGTCGACTATCAGTACTTC
CSSSWDTPVDYQYF
>TRBJ2-1|TRBV25-1|.|.
TGTGCCAGCAGTGAAGGCTGGGTTAATGAGCAGTTCTTC
CASSEGWVNEQFF
>TRBJ1-5|TRBV12-3/TRBV12-4|TRBD1|.
TGTGCCACCCCGGAGACAGGGGCCAGAGGAGACCAGCCCCAGCATTTT
CATPETGARGDQPQHF
>TRBJ2-7|TRBV28|.|.
TGTGCCAGCACTCCCACCCCTGGCGACGAGCAGTACTTC
CASTPTPGDEQYF
>TRBJ1-2|TRBV27|TRBD1|many
TGTGCCAGCAGTCCGGGACAGGGGGCCGGTGGCTACACCTTC
CASSPGQGAGGYTF
>TRBJ2-3|TRBV6-1|TRBD2|.
TGTGCCAGCAGTGCCTCCGCGCTAGCGGGAGATGCAGATACGCAGTATTTT
CASSASALAGDADTQYF
>TRBJ2-5|TRBV28|.|.
TGTGCCAGCAGTTTATCTCAAGAGACCCAGTACTTC
CASSLSQETQYF
>TRBJ1-6|TRBV7-2|TRBD1|once
TGTGCCAGCATCTCAGGGGGCAGGGGGAATTCACCCCTCCACTTT
CASISGGRGNSPLHF
>TRBJ1-1|TRBV7-9|.|many
TGTGCCAGCAGCTTCCATTTTGCTGAAGCTTTCTTT
CASSFHFAEAFF
>TRBJ1-5|TRBV28|.|few
TGTGACAGCAGGCCGACACTCTATATCAATCAGCCCCATCATTTT
CDSRPTLYINQPHHF
>TRBJ2-1|TRBV12-3/TRBV12-4|TRBD2|once
TGTGCCAGCACCAAGGGACTAGATGAGCAGTTCTTC
CASTKGLDEQFF
>TRBJ2-6|TRBV3-1|.|.
TGTGCCAGCAGCCAAGTTTACTCTGGGGCCAACGTCCTGACTTTC
CASSQVYSGANVLTF
>TRBJ2-1|TRBV28|.|.
TGTGCCAGCAGTCCTCTGTACCACACCAGCTCCTACATTGAGCAGTTCTTC
CASSPLYHTSSYIEQFF
>TRBJ2-7|TRBV4-1|TRBD2|.
TGTTCCAGCAGCGGACGACTAGCCCCGACCTACAATGAGCAGTACTTC
CSSSGRLAPTYNEQYF
>TRBJ1-1|TRBV12-3/TRBV12-4|TRBD1|.
TGTGCCAGCAGTTTTCCCGGGACAGGGAGGGACACTGAAGCTTTCTTT
CASSFPGTGRDTEAFF
>TRBJ1-5|TRBV28|.|.
TGTGACAGCAGTCCGAAACTCTATAGCAAGCAGCCCCAGAATTTT
CDSSPKLYSKQPQNF
>TRBJ1-2|TRBV20-1|TRBD1|once
TGCAGTGCTAGAGATTCCCATGGGGCGCACCAAACAGGGGACTATGGCTACACCTTC
CSARDSHGAHQTGDYGYTF
>TRBJ2-7|TRBV20-1|TRBD2|.
TGCAGTGCTACTAGCGGGAGGTACGAGCAGTACTTC
CSATSGRYEQYF
>TRBJ2-1|TRBV5-5|.|few
.
CASTNQTSMYLCASSFYLAEQFF
>TRBJ1-1|TRBV5-5|TRBD1|.
TGTGCCAGCAGCAGGGGGACAGGAGCCACTGGTGAAGCTTTCTTT
CASSRGTGATGEAFF
>TRBJ1-3|TRBV19|.|many
TGTGCCAGTACCCGACGTGGCCGTGGAAACACCATATATTTT
CASTRRGRGNTIYF
>TRBJ2-7|TRBV7-8|.|.
TGTGCCAGCAGCTTAGGCGGGATGGTAAACGAGCAGTACTTC
CASSLGGMVNEQYF
>TRBJ2-7|TRBV7-8|.|.
TGTGCCAGGAGCGGGGACACCCCTGTCTACTTGCAGTACTTC
CARSGDTPVYLQYF
>TRBJ2-7|TRBV20-1|TRBD2|.
TGCAGTGCACTGACTAGCGTTGGCTACGAGCAGTACTTC
CSALTSVGYEQYF
>TRBJ2-3|TRBV6-5|TRBD2|once
TGTGCCCGCAGTTACACCGCGCTAGCGGGAGATGCAGATACGCAGTATTTT
CARSYTALAGDADTQYF
>TRBJ2-1|TRBV20-1|TRBD2|.
TGCAGTGCTAGTGTTCTTAGCGGGAGGCTCTACAATGATAAGTTCTTC
CSASVLSGRLYNDKFF
>TRBJ2-2|TRBV2|TRBD2|.
TGTGCCAGCAGTGCGGGACTAGCGGGAGAGGGCGGGGAGCTGTTTTTT
CASSAGLAGEGGELFF
>TRBJ2-7|TRBV9|.|few
TGTGCCAGCAGCCCTCAGGGCGGATCCTACGAGCAGTACTTC
CASSPQGGSYEQYF
>TRBJ1-4|TRBV5-8|.|.
TGTGCCAGCAGCCGTAGGTGGTCTGACGAAAAACTGTTTTTT
CASSRRWSDEKLFF
>TRBJ1-1|TRBV5-6|TRBD1|.
TGTGCCAGCAGCTGGGGTAGACAGGGGAACACTGAAGCTTTCTTT
CASSWGRQGNTEAFF
>TRBJ2-7|TRBV7-2|.|.
TGTGCCAGCACCTGGCACACACCTGGCGACGAGCAGTACTTC
CASTWHTPGDEQYF
>TRBJ1-1|TRBV6-2/TRBV6-3|.|once
TGTGACAGCAGTTCCCAAGAACCGAACGCTGAAGCTTTCTTT
CDSSSQEPNAEAFF
>TRBJ2-5|TRBV7-2|.|.
TGTGCCAGCAGCTTAGATACCGGGTATGGGGAGACCCAGTACTTC
CASSLDTGYGETQYF
>TRBJ2-1|TRBV5-1|.|few
TGCGCCAGCAGCTTGTTCTCGACATCTTGCAATGAGCAGTTCTTC
CASSLFSTSCNEQFF
>TRBJ2-1|TRBV14|TRBD1|.
TGTGCCAGCAGTCCTGACAGGGGCAATGAGCAGTTCTTC
CASSPDRGNEQFF
>TRBJ2-1|TRBV19|.|many
TGTGCCAGTAGTATGGTAAGCGGTTACAATGAGCAGTTCTTC
CASSMVSGYNEQFF
>TRBJ1-5|TRBV6-5|.|.
TGTTCCAGCAGCATGGGACATACGAATCAGCCCCATCATTTT
CSSSMGHTNQPHHF
>TRBJ1-4|TRBV7-6|.|once
TGTGCCAGCAGCTTACTAGAAGGAAAACTGTTTTTT
CASSLLEGKLFF
>TRBJ2-5|TRBV11-1|.|few
TGTGCCAGCAGCTTCAGTGAAGAAGAGACCCAGTACTTC
CASSFSEEETQYF
>TRBJ2-5|TRBV7-8|.|many
TGTGCCAGCAGACCGAGGGGCAGACTCCAAGAGACCCAGTACTTC
CASRPRGRLQETQYF
>TRBJ1-1|TRBV19|.|few
TGTGCCAGTAGTATTTACACTGAAGCTTTCTTT
CASSIYTEAFF
>TRBJ1-1|TRBV5-6|.|.
TGTGCCAGCAGCTTTGATGCTGCCTATGGGAACACTGAAGCTTTATTT
CASSFDAAYGNTEALF
>TRBJ2-7|TRBV7-8|.|many
TGTGCAAGCAGCTGGGACCCCCCTGGCGACGAGAAGTACTTC
CASSWDPPGDEKYF
>TRBJ2-5|TRBV20-1|TRBD2|.
TGCAGTGCTAGAGATTGGGTAGCGGGAGGGTCGGGGACCCAGTACTTC
CSARDWVAGGSGTQYF
>TRBJ1-1|TRBV7-8|.|.
TGTGCCAGCAGCCAGAGCCCGACACAGGCTTCGCGTGAAGCTTTCTTT
CASSQSPTQASREAFF
>TRBJ2-7|TRBV7-8|.|many
TGTGCCAGCAGATGGGACACCCCTTGCTACGAGCAGTACTTC
CASRWDTPCYEQYF